This passage covers 30 T cell receptor beta chains from one sample sequenced in a study of blood T cell repertoires in COVID-19. The method was immunoSEQ multiplex PCR; TCRdb's version includes in-frame clones alone and lacks a portion of them. The table includes under 300,000 clones, roughly 85% detected once. The sequencing sample was made of PBMCs or T cells enriched from blood (not recorded which). These receptors all come from a woman in her forties or fifties who had been exposed to COVID-19.

The chain has TRBV9 and TRBJ2-7; TRBD1 agrees at 8 bases. The junction had 11 bases not matched to a gene; V was cut back by 3 bases and J by 6 bases. The CDR3 is made up of 15 amino acids. CDR1 and CDR2 (germline): SGDLS, YYNGEE. CDR3: CASSAIQGGRGEQYF. CDR3 in DNA: TGTGCCAGCAGCGCTATACAGGGGGGACGGGGCGAGCAGTACTTC.

The rearrangement joins TRBV10-3 to TRBJ2-1; TRBD2 matches 8 bases. V dropped 6 bases and J dropped 0; count of bases not matched to a gene: 16. Looked up from germline, CDR1 is ENHRY and CDR2 is SYGVKD. The CDR3 covers 19 residues. DNA for the CDR3: TGTGCCATCAGCCCCCGCGGGACTAGGGCTGGGAGCTCCTACAATGAGCAGTTCTTC. Amino acid sequence: CAISPRGTRAGSSYNEQFF.

A note on this clone: The sample has other DNA sequences that encode this CDR3 too. The chain uses TRBV5-1 and TRBJ2-3; 7 bases are a match to TRBD2. Germline CDR1 reads SGHRS; CDR2 reads YFSETQ. This CDR3 region has 16 residues. Losses at the gene ends were 1 base for V and 3 bases for J; bases not matched to a gene: 8. In nucleotides, the CDR3 is TGCGCCAGCAGCTTGCGGTCTAGCGGCCTTACAGATACGCAGTATTTT. Translated: CASSLRSSGLTDTQYF.

The chain has TRBV24-1 and TRBJ2-2; D call uncertain. V was cut by 9 bases and J by 4 bases, with 11 bases left in between. In germline, CDR1 is KGHDR, CDR2 SFDVKD. The CDR3 length is 13 residues. The CDR3 reads CATEAPGTGELFF. For the CDR3, the DNA is TGTGCCACCGAGGCCCCTGGCACCGGGGAGCTGTTTTTT.

The V and J genes are TRBV18 and TRBJ1-2; D not certain. The V gene lost 6 bases and the J gene lost 2 bases, with 13 bases spanning the gap. There are 14 residues in the CDR3. CDR1 and CDR2 (germline): KGHSH, LQKENI. DNA for the CDR3: TGTGCCAGCTCTCAGGATGCCAAAAACTATGGCTACACCTTC. Protein: CASSQDAKNYGYTF.

The J gene is TRBJ2-6, the V gene TRBV29-1, with a tentative D call TRBD1 (6 bases). In germline, CDR1 is SQVTM, CDR2 ANQGSEA. This CDR3 has 14 amino acids. Trimming stripped 6 bases from V and 0 bases from J, with 9 bases between. The CDR3 is CSVQGNSGANVLTF. CDR3 sequence (DNA): TGCAGCGTCCAGGGGAACTCTGGGGCCAACGTCCTGACTTTC.

This chain connects TRBV18 to TRBJ1-1; 7 positions agree with TRBD1. This CDR3 contains 14 residues. Germline assignment: CDR1 KGHSH and CDR2 LQKENI. V shed 3 bases and J 4 bases; nucleotides not matched to a gene: 5. Written as DNA, the CDR3 is TGTGCCAGCTCACCGTCCCAGGGGGTCACTGAAGCTTTCTTT. Translation: CASSPSQGVTEAFF.

The chain has TRBV4-3 and TRBJ2-5; maybe TRBD2 (5 bases). Germline V lookup: CDR1 LGHNA, CDR2 YSLEER. This CDR3 has 16 amino acids. Trimming removed 0 bases from V and 5 bases from J, with 16 bases in between. The CDR3 DNA sequence: TGCGCCAGCAGCCAAGAAGCCACACTGGGAGAGGAGACCCAGTACTTC. Encoded protein: CASSQEATLGEETQYF.

The chain recombines TRBV9 with TRBJ2-7; 8 bases align to TRBD2. The CDR3 contains 15 residues. CDR1 SGDLS and CDR2 YYNGEE come from the germline V gene. Trimming at V came to 4 bases and at J to 2 bases, leaving 8 bases not matched to a gene. CDR3 amino acids: CASSFRAGAAYEQYF. In nucleotides, the CDR3 is TGTGCCAGCAGCTTTCGAGCGGGGGCCGCCTACGAGCAGTACTTC.

The V and J genes are TRBV6-5 and TRBJ2-2; D perhaps matches TRBD2 (6 bases). Trimming pared 6 bases from V and 0 bases from J, leaving 8 bases between. The CDR3 length is 14 residues. CDR1 is MNHEY and CDR2 is SVGAGI in the germline V gene. The CDR3, as DNA: TGTGCCAGCAGACGGGACTCGAACACCGGGGAGCTGTTTTTT. Translated, it gives CASRRDSNTGELFF.

The chain is built from TRBV15 and TRBJ1-5, with a weak D call TRBD1 (5 bases). Trimming shortened V by 3 bases and J by 5 bases, and 17 bases separated the two germline ends. The CDR3 has 16 residues. Per germline, CDR1 LNHNV and CDR2 YYDKDF (reference sequence). The CDR3 region has the DNA TGTGCCACCAGCAGGGCCTTCGGCAGGGCCGATCAGCCCCAGCATTTT. Residues: CATSRAFGRADQPQHF. The variable domain in full, with the rest retrieved from reference TRBV15 and TRBJ1-5, is DAMVIQNPRYQVTQFGKPVTLSCSQTLNHNVMYWYQQKSSQAPKLLFHYYDKDFNNEADTPDNFQSRRPNTSFCFLDIRSPGLGDTAMYLCATSRAFGRADQPQHFGDGTRLSIL.

The rearrangement uses TRBV18 and TRBJ2-1; D is perhaps TRBD2 (6 bases). CDR1 and CDR2 from the germline V gene are KGHSH and LQKENI. V was cut by 2 bases and J by 4 bases, with 21 bases left in between. CDR3 length: 18 amino acids. The CDR3 is CASSPRPGDREIYNEQFF. CDR3 bases: TGTGCCAGCTCACCAAGGCCGGGAGATCGGGAAATATACAATGAGCAGTTCTTC.

This sequence joins TRBV6-5 and TRBJ2-7; 10 bases agree with TRBD2. Germline V gives CDR1 MNHEY, CDR2 SVGAGI. J was trimmed by 6 bases and V by 6 bases; bases with no gene match: 11. This CDR3 is 15 amino acids long. CDR3: CASSTKAGGPGEQYF. The CDR3 nucleotides are TGTGCCAGCAGCACTAAAGCGGGGGGGCCGGGCGAGCAGTACTTC.

This chain connects TRBV2 to TRBJ1-3; 8 bases match TRBD1. The germline V gene has CDR1 SNHLY and CDR2 FYNNEI. The CDR3 runs 17 residues. V lost 4 bases, J lost 0 bases, and 8 bases stayed unmatched. CDR3 nucleotide sequence: TGTGCCAGCAGTGTAAACAGGGGGTTCCCCTCTGGAAACACCATATATTTT. This sequence encodes CASSVNRGFPSGNTIYF.

The chain combines TRBV21-1 with TRBJ1-5; TRBD1, the table's D call, lacks a check against the DNA. TRBV21-1 is tagged as a pseudogene. This CDR3 region has 14 residues. This CDR3 is CAGPGLHSNQPQHF. The CDR3 DNA reads TGTGCCGGCCCAGGGCTTCATAGCAATCAGCCCCAGCATTTT.

The V call is TRBV3-1 (or the pseudogene TRBV3-2), the J call TRBJ2-1; tentative D call: TRBD2 (5 bases). The germline V gene has CDR1 LGHDT and CDR2 YNNKEL (reference sequence). V was trimmed by 1 base and J by 0 bases, leaving 13 bases between them. This CDR3 is 17 amino acids long. In DNA form, the CDR3 reads TGTGCCAGCAGCCAAGTGTTAAGCGGTAGCTCCTACAATGAGCAGTTCTTC. Amino acid sequence: CASSQVLSGSSYNEQFF.

The chain recombines TRBV12-5 with TRBJ2-6; D might be TRBD1 (6 bases). This CDR3 has 17 amino acids. The germline V and J ends were trimmed by 6 bases and 0 bases, with 15 bases remaining between them. Germline V gives CDR1 LGHNT, CDR2 FRNRAP. The CDR3 bases are TGTGCTAGTGGGCCCCCGAGACAGGCCTCTGGGGCCAACGTCCTGACTTTC. The encoded protein is CASGPPRQASGANVLTF.

The chain combines TRBV12-5 with TRBJ1-1; D is possibly TRBD1 (6 bases). The CDR3 contains 16 residues. Germline CDR1 is LGHNT and CDR2 is FRNRAP. Trimming removed 1 base from V and 6 bases from J, with 18 bases in between. The chain's CDR3 is CASGLGGGQPSAEAFF. DNA of the CDR3: TGTGCTAGTGGTTTGGGGGGGGGACAACCCTCGGCTGAAGCTTTCTTT.

The V gene is TRBV5-1, the J gene TRBJ2-7, with 14 positions matching TRBD2. After removal of 4 bases from V and 4 bases from J, the junction contained 4 bases not matched to a gene. The CDR3 has 15 residues. Germline V gene data show CDR1 as SGHRS and CDR2 as YFSETQ. CDR3 residues: CASSRGLAGGYEQYF. The CDR3 nucleotides are TGCGCCAGCAGCCGTGGACTAGCGGGGGGATACGAGCAGTACTTC.

Only one count was recorded for this clone. The chain uses TRBV7-6 and TRBJ2-5; 7 bases map to TRBD2. The CDR3 consists of 17 residues. Germline V CDR1 and CDR2: SGHVS, FNYEAQ. V gave up 0 bases and J gave up 1 base; unmatched junction bases: 8. The CDR3 region has the DNA TGTGCCAGCAGCTTAGCGGGGCTAGCGGAGTCCCAAGAGACCCAGTACTTC. It yields the protein CASSLAGLAESQETQYF.

The chain has TRBV3-1 (or the pseudogene TRBV3-2) and TRBJ1-3, with D possibly TRBD1 on 5 matching bases. Deletions cut 1 base from V and 0 bases from J, with 10 bases between. The V gene's germline CDR1 is LGHDT and CDR2 YNNKEL (reference sequence). The CDR3 has 16 residues. The CDR3 DNA sequence: TGTGCCAGCAGCCAAGCCAGGGCCCCCTCTGGAAACACCATATATTTT. Encoded protein: CASSQARAPSGNTIYF.

The genes are TRBV28 and TRBJ2-7, with 8 bases lining up with TRBD1. Germline CDR1 reads MDHEN; CDR2 reads SYDVKM. V gave up 6 bases and J gave up 7 bases; unmatched junction bases: 11. The CDR3 has 14 amino acids. The DNA for the CDR3 is TGTGCCAGCAGACCGGGACAGGTTTTATGGGAGCAGTACTTC. Its protein product is CASRPGQVLWEQYF. The full variable domain, rest sourced from reference TRBV28 and TRBJ2-7, is DVKVTQSSRYLVKRTGEKVFLECVQDMDHENMFWYRQDPGLGLRLIYFSYDVKMKEKGDIPEGYSVSREKKERFSLILESASTNQTSMYLCASRPGQVLWEQYFGPGTRLTVT.

This chain joins TRBV6-5 and TRBJ2-7; a possible D gene is TRBD2 (5 bases). CDR1 MNHEY and CDR2 SVGAGI come from the germline V gene. The CDR3 length is 14 residues. The V and J ends lost 6 bases and 0 bases respectively, with 12 bases between them. This chain's CDR3 is CASRSGLSSYEQYF. The CDR3 DNA reads as TGTGCCAGCAGATCAGGACTCAGCTCCTACGAGCAGTACTTC.

The chain carries TRBV21-1 and TRBJ2-1; the table gives TRBD2 as D, unverified against the DNA. TRBV21-1 is noted as a pseudogene. CDR3 size: 18 residues. The CDR3 DNA reads TGTGCCAGCAGCAAAGGACCCGAGGGAGGGGTCTTTATCCATGAGCAGTTCTTC. This encodes CASSKGPEGGVFIHEQFF.

V gene TRBV19 combines with J gene TRBJ2-7; possibly TRBD1 for D (6 bases). Trimming pared 5 bases from V and 1 base from J, leaving 12 bases between. Looked up from germline, CDR1 is LNHDA and CDR2 is SQIVND (reference sequence). The CDR3 consists of 14 residues. The CDR3 DNA reads as TGTGCCAGTAGTCGGCTTGGACAGTCCTACGAGCAGTACTTC. This codes for CASSRLGQSYEQYF.

The gene calls are TRBV6-2 or TRBV6-3 and TRBJ1-2; 8 bases agree with TRBD1. The CDR3 runs to 15 residues. The V and J ends lost 5 bases and 1 base, in that order; junction bases with no gene match: 6. Per germline, CDR1 MNHEY and CDR2 SVGEGT. CDR3 DNA sequence: TGTGCCAGCAGTGAGCCGGGACAGGATAACTATGGCTACACCTTC. As protein: CASSEPGQDNYGYTF.

The gene calls are TRBV9 and TRBJ2-7; D possibly corresponds to TRBD2 (5 bases). The CDR3 is 12 amino acids. Trimming cost V 1 base and J 5 bases, with 7 bases left between them. In germline, CDR1 is SGDLS, CDR2 YYNGEE. CDR3 protein: CASSVHGDEQYF. The CDR3 DNA follows: TGTGCCAGCAGCGTACACGGGGACGAGCAGTACTTC. The whole variable domain, remainder taken from reference TRBV9 and TRBJ2-7, is DSGVTQTPKHLITATGQRVTLRCSPRSGDLSVYWYQQSLDQGLQFLIQYYNGEERAKGNILERFSAQQFPDLHSELNLSSLELGDSALYFCASSVHGDEQYFGPGTRLTVT.

This chain uses TRBV14 with TRBJ2-5; 8 bases fit TRBD2. There are 13 residues in the CDR3. From germline, CDR1 is SGHDN and CDR2 FVKESK. V gave up 4 bases and J gave up 5 bases; unmatched junction bases: 3. The CDR3 DNA is TGTGCCAGCAGCCCGGGACTAGGGGAGACCCAGTACTTC. This translates into CASSPGLGETQYF.

In DNA form, the CDR3 reads TGTGCCACCAGTGATTCGGGGGAGGAAATTTACAATGAGCAGTTCTTC. This codes for CATSDSGEEIYNEQFF. This chain uses TRBV24-1 with TRBJ2-1; a weak D match, TRBD2 (6 bases). CDR1 is KGHDR and CDR2 is SFDVKD in the germline V gene. This CDR3 has 16 residues. V was clipped by 2 bases and J by 4 bases, with 14 bases between them.

J is TRBJ2-7 and V is TRBV11-1, with 10 bases fitting TRBD1. Germline CDR1 and CDR2: SGHAT and FQDESV (reference sequence). Trimming at V came to 4 bases and at J to 7 bases, leaving 10 bases not matched to a gene. This CDR3 spans 15 amino acids. CDR3 protein: CASSSPGTGAQEQYF. As DNA, the CDR3 is TGTGCCAGCAGCTCCCCCGGGACAGGGGCGCAGGAGCAGTACTTC.